These 32 T cell receptor beta chains came from one sample sequenced in a study of regulatory T cells in long-lasting Graves disease. TCR beta libraries were built with iRepertoire HTBI primers and Arm-PCR of CDR3 regions. TCRdb fed the multiplex PCR reads into MiXCR, producing one record per CDR3 protein. The repertoire holds fewer than 550,000 distinct CDR3 sequences, with roughly 21% as singletons. Time point of the sample: persistent/refractory GD, antithyroid drugs over 5 years with positive TRAb. Extracted PBMC RNA gave rise to the TCR library. This sample comprised peripheral blood mononuclear cells (PBMCs), obtained when the disease was refractory, from a patient treated with antithyroid drugs. All receptors come from a female donor with Graves disease.

In its sample, this clonotype was seen many times. The chain has TRBV28 and TRBJ2-5; 7 nucleotides agree with TRBD1. J gave up 5 bases and V 5 bases, and 11 bases lay outside the gene matches. The CDR3 contains 15 residues. The germline V gene has CDR1 MDHEN and CDR2 SYDVKM. The CDR3 is CASSITRQGWETQYF. The CDR3 nucleotides are TGTGCCAGCAGTATAACCCGACAGGGTTGGGAGACCCAGTACTTC.

The table lists this clonotype with many counts. The rearrangement joins TRBV27 to TRBJ1-2; a possible D gene is TRBD1 (5 bases). The CDR3 is 16 amino acids. Trimming stripped 1 base from V and 6 bases from J, with 18 bases between. Per germline, CDR1 MNHEY and CDR2 SMNVEV (reference sequence). CDR3 sequence reads: CASSLLGPLRKDGYTF. DNA of the CDR3: TGTGCCAGCAGTTTATTGGGGCCCCTTAGGAAGGATGGCTACACCTTC.

J is TRBJ2-3 and V is TRBV6-2 or TRBV6-3; 7 bases are shared with TRBD2. The V segment lost 7 bases and the J segment 1 base; nucleotides outside the gene matches: 8. The CDR3 has 15 residues. Germline CDR1 MNHEY, CDR2 SVGEGT. CDR3 region: CASTLGAGGTDTQYF. The CDR3, as DNA: TGTGCCAGCACCCTAGGGGCGGGGGGCACAGATACGCAGTATTTT.

As regards this clonotype: No DNA is shown, since the ends of the CDR3 on it are uncertain; the CDR3 is the one TCRdb lists. The gene calls are TRBV12-3 or TRBV12-4 and TRBJ2-2; TRBD1, the table's D call, was not compared with the DNA. The CDR3 length equals 14 residues, ends included. The CDR3 here is CASSVGGGTGELFF.

This clonotype was counted many times. The chain recombines TRBV2 with TRBJ2-5; the D gene is possibly TRBD2 (5 bases). The CDR3 sequence is 15 residues long. V lost 4 bases and J 5 bases, leaving 17 bases between the germline ends. The germline CDR1 and CDR2 sequences are SNHLY and FYNNEI. CDR3 protein: CASSGSLAVLETQYF. Here the CDR3 DNA reads TGTGCCAGCAGTGGGTCCCTAGCAGTTTTGGAGACCCAGTACTTC. The whole variable domain, filled in from reference TRBV2 and TRBJ2-5, reads EPEVTQTPSHQVTQMGQEVILRCVPISNHLYFYWYRQILGQKVEFLVSFYNNEISEKSEIFDDQFSVERPDGSNFTLKIRSTKLEDSAMYFCASSGSLAVLETQYFGPGTRLLVL.

The rearrangement joins TRBV6-2 or TRBV6-3 to TRBJ2-3, with a weak D call TRBD1 (6 bases). Between the trimmed V and J ends, which lost 2 bases and 4 bases, there was a span of 10 bases. Germline lookup yields CDR1 MNHEY and CDR2 SVGEGT. The CDR3 totals 14 residues. As DNA, the CDR3 is TGTGCCAGCAGTTACCAGGGGCGGTCAGATACGCAGTATTTT. Its protein product is CASSYQGRSDTQYF.

Concerning this clonotype itself: This may come from a read error, since a much larger clone is one base off. The chain joins TRBV5-1 to TRBJ1-1; maybe TRBD1 (6 bases). The CDR3 has 13 residues. The germline gives CDR1 SGHRS, CDR2 YFSETQ. The CDR3 bases are TGCGCCAGCAGCTTATGGACAGACACTGAAGCTCTCTTT. Amino acids: CASSLWTDTEALF.

This clonotype has a handful of counts. CDR3 nucleotide sequence: TGTGCCAGTAGAATGGGGGGCAGTCCCTACGAGCAGTACTTC. Protein: CASRMGGSPYEQYF. The rearrangement links TRBV19 to TRBJ2-7; D possibly matches TRBD1 or TRBD2 (6 bases each). There are 14 residues in the CDR3. CDR1 is LNHDA and CDR2 is SQIVND in the germline V gene (reference sequence). V shed 6 bases and J shed 2 bases, with 14 bases lying between them.

This clonotype appeared many times. This rearrangement joins TRBV6-1 to TRBJ1-5; D remains unclear. The CDR3 runs 15 residues. Trimming cost V 3 bases and J 6 bases, with 15 bases left between them. Germline-derived CDR1 and CDR2 are MNHNS and SASEGT. The CDR3 reads CASSDGRVLIQPQHF. CDR3 bases: TGTGCCAGCAGTGATGGGAGGGTCTTGATTCAGCCCCAGCATTTT.

V and J are TRBV10-3 and TRBJ2-6; no reliable D call. The CDR3 is made up of 16 amino acids. V shed 10 bases and J shed 0 bases, with 16 bases lying between them. Germline V gene lookup returns CDR1 ENHRY and CDR2 SYGVKD. CDR3 sequence (DNA): TGTGCCAGCAGCACATTTGAGTTCTCTGGGGCCAACGTCCTGACTTTC. Amino acid sequence: CASSTFEFSGANVLTF.

This rearrangement joins TRBV19 to TRBJ1-2; 7 bases are a match to TRBD1. The CDR3 runs 14 residues. CDR1 LNHDA and CDR2 SQIVND come from the germline V gene (reference sequence). V lost 6 bases, J lost 2 bases, and 6 bases stayed unmatched. The CDR3: CASRSMGQNYGYTF. CDR3 nucleotide sequence: TGTGCCAGTAGGTCGATGGGACAGAACTATGGCTACACCTTC. The full variable domain, completed using reference TRBV19 and TRBJ1-2, is DGGITQSPKYLFRKEGQNVTLSCEQNLNHDAMYWYRQDPGQGLRLIYYSQIVNDFQKGDIAEGYSVSREKKESFPLTVTSAQKNPTAFYLCASRSMGQNYGYTFGSGTRLTVV.

The chain is built from TRBV7-3 and TRBJ2-7, with D uncertain. CDR1 is SGHTA and CDR2 is FQGTGA in the germline V gene. The CDR3 has 9 amino acids. The V end was cut by 6 bases, the J end by 6 bases, with 3 bases between. DNA of the CDR3: TGTGCCAGCAGTCCCGAGCAGTACTTC. This codes for CASSPEQYF.

This clonotype was detected a few times. Relative to the germline gene, one junction end is altered; a read error may explain this. This chain connects TRBV29-1 to TRBJ1-1; the D is unclear. Germline V CDR1 and CDR2: SQVTM, ANQGSEA. The CDR3 totals 10 residues. In DNA, the CDR3 is TGCAGCGTTGATAAACCTGTGAATAGCTTT. This codes for CSVDKPVNSF.

This clonotype has more than one count but fewer than ten. V usage is TRBV6-5 and J usage is TRBJ2-7; the D gene could be TRBD1 or TRBD2 (6 bases each). CDR3 length: 16 amino acids. Germline CDR1 and CDR2: MNHEY and SVGAGI. The V and J ends lost 2 bases and 5 bases respectively, with 19 bases between them. The CDR3 region is CASSYEVGGTGNEQYF. For the CDR3, the DNA is TGTGCCAGCAGTTACGAGGTCGGGGGCACGGGTAACGAGCAGTACTTC.

J is TRBJ1-1 and V is TRBV11-1, with D possibly being TRBD1 (5 bases). CDR1 and CDR2 (germline): SGHAT, FQDESV (reference sequence). V was clipped by 4 bases and J by 3 bases, with 12 bases between them. CDR3 length: 14 residues. CDR3 in amino acids: CASSSLGVYTEAFF. DNA for the CDR3: TGTGCCAGCAGCTCCCTGGGGGTATACACTGAAGCTTTCTTT.

This clonotype showed up just a few times. The chain uses TRBV5-1 and TRBJ2-7; maybe TRBD1 (6 bases). The germline CDR1 and CDR2 sequences are SGHRS and YFSETQ. This CDR3 contains 15 residues. Trimming shortened V by 0 bases and J by 2 bases, and 12 bases separated the two germline ends. The CDR3 reads CASSLAGRGPYEQYF. CDR3 in DNA: TGCGCCAGCAGCTTGGCCGGCAGGGGCCCCTACGAGCAGTACTTC.

The V gene is TRBV6-1, the J gene TRBJ1-1; TRBD1 matches 8 bases. V lost 3 bases and J lost 2; bases outside the gene matches: 11. Germline CDR1 is MNHNS and CDR2 is SASEGT. The CDR3 has 17 amino acids. CDR3 sequence (DNA): TGTGCCAGCAGTGACCCCCGGGGGCAGGGGGCCAACACTGAAGCTTTCTTT. Amino acid sequence: CASSDPRGQGANTEAFF.

This clonotype was observed a handful of times. This chain joins TRBV25-1 and TRBJ1-4; tentatively, D is TRBD1 (6 bases). V gave up 1 base and J gave up 8 bases, with 11 bases separating them. The CDR3 is 14 residues long. Per the germline V gene, CDR1 is MGHDK and CDR2 is SYGVNS. CDR3 sequence reads: CASSEWGLDEKLFF. DNA of the CDR3: TGTGCCAGCAGTGAATGGGGGCTGGACGAAAAACTGTTTTTT.

The J gene is TRBJ2-1, the V gene TRBV12-5; D unresolved. Germline V gives CDR1 LGHNT, CDR2 FRNRAP. The V end lost 2 bases, the J end lost 2 bases, and 10 bases lay between the germline ends. The CDR3 has 15 amino acids. The CDR3 bases are TGTGCTAGTGGTTTGATGGGGTCCCCCTACAATGAGCAGTTCTTC. This codes for CASGLMGSPYNEQFF. Full variable domain (outside the CDR3, taken from reference TRBV12-5 and TRBJ2-1): DARVTQTPRHKVTEMGQEVTMRCQPILGHNTVFWYRQTMMQGLELLAYFRNRAPLDDSGMPKDRFSAEMPDATLATLKIQPSEPRDSAVYFCASGLMGSPYNEQFFGPGTRLTVL.

The genes are TRBV11-2 and TRBJ2-7; 7 positions agree with TRBD2. The V gene end was trimmed by 5 bases and the J gene end by 3 bases; junction bases not matched to a gene: 7. The CDR3 runs to 14 residues. Germline CDR1 is SGHAT and CDR2 is FQNNGV. This chain's CDR3 is CASSGGGNYYEQYF. For the CDR3, the DNA is TGTGCCAGCAGCGGGGGAGGGAATTACTACGAGCAGTACTTC.

The V and J genes are TRBV24-1 and TRBJ1-2; D call uncertain. The CDR3 covers 15 residues. V was cut by 2 bases and J by 2 bases, with 11 bases left in between. Germline V gives CDR1 KGHDR, CDR2 SFDVKD. The CDR3 loop is CATSDSGRRNYGYTF. In DNA form, the CDR3 reads TGTGCCACCAGTGATTCGGGTAGGCGGAACTATGGCTACACCTTC.

There are many counts of this clonotype. This sequence joins TRBV19 and TRBJ2-5; D not resolved. This CDR3 spans 14 amino acids. The V and J ends lost 0 bases and 5 bases respectively, with 10 bases between them. Germline V gene data show CDR1 as LNHDA and CDR2 as SQIVND (reference sequence). The CDR3 DNA reads TGTGCCAGTAGTATAGATCAAAAGGCTGAGACCCAGTACTTC. Amino acid sequence: CASSIDQKAETQYF. Full variable domain (missing parts from reference TRBV19 and TRBJ2-5): DGGITQSPKYLFRKEGQNVTLSCEQNLNHDAMYWYRQDPGQGLRLIYYSQIVNDFQKGDIAEGYSVSREKKESFPLTVTSAQKNPTAFYLCASSIDQKAETQYFGPGTRLLVL.

V and J are TRBV4-3 and TRBJ2-7; weak D call: TRBD2 (6 bases). The CDR3 is 13 residues long. Trimming stripped 0 bases from V and 6 bases from J, with 9 bases between. Looked up from germline, CDR1 is LGHNA and CDR2 is YSLEER. The chain's CDR3 is CASSQEEGIEQYF. CDR3 in DNA: TGCGCCAGCAGCCAAGAGGAGGGAATCGAGCAGTACTTC.

The chain employs TRBV6-1 and TRBJ1-1; unclear D gene. The ends were cut back, 6 bases at V and 2 bases at J, with 13 bases in the middle. This CDR3 has 14 amino acids. Germline-derived CDR1 and CDR2 are MNHNS and SASEGT. The CDR3 nucleotides are TGTGCCAGCAGACTGAGCAGGAGAAACACTGAAGCTTTCTTT. Translating it yields CASRLSRRNTEAFF.

This clonotype was detected a few times. The chain combines TRBV10-3 with TRBJ1-2; D unclear. The V end lost 7 bases, the J end lost 3 bases, and 24 bases lay between the germline ends. The germline gives CDR1 ENHRY, CDR2 SYGVKD. The CDR3 is made up of 17 amino acids. CDR3 sequence reads: CAITRVWTALEDYGYTF. The CDR3 DNA is TGTGCCATCACTAGGGTATGGACGGCTTTGGAGGACTATGGCTACACCTTC.

In regard to this clonotype: Possible read error: a much larger clone is one base away. This rearrangement joins TRBV28 to TRBJ1-3, with D uncertain. The CDR3 runs 16 residues. Germline CDR1 and CDR2: MDHEN and SYDVKM. The CDR3 here is CASRDRDWSSENTIYF. CDR3 DNA sequence: TGTGCCAGCAGGGACCGTGACTGGAGCTCTGAAAACACCATATATTTT.

At least ten counts were recorded for this clonotype. This chain joins TRBV7-2 and TRBJ1-2; unclear D gene. CDR1 and CDR2 (germline): SGHTA, FQGNSA. The CDR3 runs to 13 residues. Trimming removed 5 bases at V and 4 bases at J, with 11 bases between. CDR3 region: CASSPPGSYGYTF. CDR3 nucleotides: TGTGCCAGCAGCCCTCCGGGGAGCTATGGCTACACCTTC.

This clonotype was detected a few times. The chain recombines TRBV7-6 with TRBJ2-7; possibly TRBD1 or TRBD2 for D (5 bases each). V was trimmed by 1 base and J by 5 bases, leaving 15 bases between them. This CDR3 spans 15 amino acids. Germline CDR1 SGHVS, CDR2 FNYEAQ. Here the CDR3 reads CASSLDDGALDEQYF. DNA of the CDR3: TGTGCCAGCAGCTTAGATGACGGGGCGCTTGACGAGCAGTACTTC.

This clonotype occurred a few times. The chain employs TRBV29-1 and TRBJ1-5; 8 bases line up with TRBD1. Germline trimming cut 6 bases from V and 7 bases from J; bases unmatched to any gene: 8. CDR3 length: 13 residues. Per the germline V gene, CDR1 is SQVTM and CDR2 is ANQGSEA. CDR3 in DNA: TGCAGCGTGGCAGGGGGCGCAGAGCAGCCCCAGCATTTT. This sequence encodes CSVAGGAEQPQHF.

The J gene is TRBJ1-1, the V gene TRBV7-3, with D unclear. CDR1 and CDR2 from the germline V gene are SGHTA and FQGTGA. The V end was cut by 6 bases, the J end by 3 bases, with 11 bases between. The length of the CDR3 is 13 residues. For the CDR3, the DNA is TGTGCCAGCAGTCCCAACCAGCACACTGAAGCTTTCTTT. Its protein product is CASSPNQHTEAFF. Full variable domain (missing parts from reference TRBV7-3 and TRBJ1-1): GAGVSQTPSNKVTEKGKYVELRCDPISGHTALYWYRQSLGQGPEFLIYFQGTGAADDSGLPNDRFFAVRPEGSVSTLKIQRTERGDSAVYLCASSPNQHTEAFFGQGTRLTVV.

In DNA form, the CDR3 reads TGTGCCACCAAGGGGACGCAGAACTCCTATAATTCACCCCTCCACTTT. It encodes CATKGTQNSYNSPLHF. The V gene is TRBV15, the J gene TRBJ1-6; possible D gene TRBD1, 5 bases. In germline, CDR1 is LNHNV, CDR2 YYDKDF (reference sequence). The V and J ends lost 7 bases and 0 bases respectively, with 13 bases between them. The CDR3 spans 16 residues. Combining the CDR3 with reference TRBV15 and TRBJ1-6 gives the whole variable domain DAMVIQNPRYQVTQFGKPVTLSCSQTLNHNVMYWYQQKSSQAPKLLFHYYDKDFNNEADTPDNFQSRRPNTSFCFLDIRSPGLGDTAMYLCATKGTQNSYNSPLHFGNGTRLTVT.

This clonotype was counted many times. The DNA of the CDR3 is TGTGCCAGCAGTTTATCGGGACGGCTGAACACTGAAGCTTTCTTT. As protein: CASSLSGRLNTEAFF. The chain has TRBV27 and TRBJ1-1; D possibly corresponds to TRBD1 (5 bases). The CDR3 has 15 residues. Germline V lookup: CDR1 MNHEY, CDR2 SMNVEV (reference sequence). Trimming pared 0 bases from V and 0 bases from J, leaving 8 bases between.